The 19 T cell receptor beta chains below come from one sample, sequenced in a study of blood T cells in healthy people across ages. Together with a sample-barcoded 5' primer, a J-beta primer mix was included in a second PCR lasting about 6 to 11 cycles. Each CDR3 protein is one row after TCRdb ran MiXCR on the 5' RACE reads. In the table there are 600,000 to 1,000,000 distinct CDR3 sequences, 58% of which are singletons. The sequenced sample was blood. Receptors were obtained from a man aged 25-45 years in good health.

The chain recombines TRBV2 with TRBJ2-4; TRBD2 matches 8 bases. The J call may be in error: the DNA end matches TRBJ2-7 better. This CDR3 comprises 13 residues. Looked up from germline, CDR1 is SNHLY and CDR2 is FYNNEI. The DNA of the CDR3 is TGTGCCAGCAGTGGTAGCGGGGACTACGAGCAGTACTTC. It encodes CASSGSGDYEQYF.

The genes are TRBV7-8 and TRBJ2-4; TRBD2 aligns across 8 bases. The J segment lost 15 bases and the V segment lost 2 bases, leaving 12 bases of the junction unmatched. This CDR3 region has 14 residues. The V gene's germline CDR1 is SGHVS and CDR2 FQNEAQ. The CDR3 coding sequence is TGTGCCAGCAGCTTAAGGGCGGGGGGCTCTCCGTGGTACTTC. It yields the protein CASSLRAGGSPWYF.

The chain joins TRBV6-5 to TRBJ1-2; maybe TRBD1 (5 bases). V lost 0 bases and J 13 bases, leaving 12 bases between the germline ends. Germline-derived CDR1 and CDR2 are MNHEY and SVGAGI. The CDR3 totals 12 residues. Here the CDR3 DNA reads TGTGCCAGCAGTTACTCGAGGGGCCCACCCACCTTC. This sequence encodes CASSYSRGPPTF.

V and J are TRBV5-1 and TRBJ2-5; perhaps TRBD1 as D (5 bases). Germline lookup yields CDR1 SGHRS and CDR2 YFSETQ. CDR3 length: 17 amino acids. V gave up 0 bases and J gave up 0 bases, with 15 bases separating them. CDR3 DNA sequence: TGCGCCAGCAGCTTGGAGGGGCAGGGTTGGTACCAAGAGACCCAGTACTTC. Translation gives CASSLEGQGWYQETQYF.

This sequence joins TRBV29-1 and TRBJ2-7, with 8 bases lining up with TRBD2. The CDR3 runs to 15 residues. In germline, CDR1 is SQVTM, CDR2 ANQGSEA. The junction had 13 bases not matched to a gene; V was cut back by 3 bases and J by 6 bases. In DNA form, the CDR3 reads TGCAGCGTTGAGTGCCCGGGTAGCGGGGTTTCCGAGCAGTACTTC. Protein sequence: CSVECPGSGVSEQYF.

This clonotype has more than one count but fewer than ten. CDR3 bases: TGCAGCGCAAACAGGGCGAACACTGAAGCTTTCTTT. It translates to CSANRANTEAFF. V gene TRBV29-1 combines with J gene TRBJ1-1; D may be TRBD1 (6 bases). V was cut by 7 bases and J by 1 base, with 10 bases left in between. The CDR3 extends over 12 amino acids. Germline CDR1 SQVTM, CDR2 ANQGSEA.

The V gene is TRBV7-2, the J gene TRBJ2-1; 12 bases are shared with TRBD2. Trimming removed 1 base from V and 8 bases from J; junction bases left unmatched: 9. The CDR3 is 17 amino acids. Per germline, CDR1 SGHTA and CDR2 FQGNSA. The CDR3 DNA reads TGTGCCAGCAGCTTAGTGGCTAGCGGGGGGGCCTTAGATGAGCAGTTCTTC. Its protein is CASSLVASGGALDEQFF.

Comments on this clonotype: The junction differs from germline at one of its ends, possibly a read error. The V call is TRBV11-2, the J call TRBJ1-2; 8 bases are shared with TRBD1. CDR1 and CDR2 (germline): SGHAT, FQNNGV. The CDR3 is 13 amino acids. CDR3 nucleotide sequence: TGTGCCAGCAGTTCCCCAGGACAGGGTGGCCACACCTTC. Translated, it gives CASSSPGQGGHTF.

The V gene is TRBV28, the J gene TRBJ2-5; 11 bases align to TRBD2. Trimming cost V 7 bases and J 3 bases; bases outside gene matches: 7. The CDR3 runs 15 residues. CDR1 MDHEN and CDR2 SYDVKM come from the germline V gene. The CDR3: CASMGPGLAEETQYF. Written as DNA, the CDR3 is TGTGCCAGCATGGGTCCGGGACTAGCGGAAGAGACCCAGTACTTC.

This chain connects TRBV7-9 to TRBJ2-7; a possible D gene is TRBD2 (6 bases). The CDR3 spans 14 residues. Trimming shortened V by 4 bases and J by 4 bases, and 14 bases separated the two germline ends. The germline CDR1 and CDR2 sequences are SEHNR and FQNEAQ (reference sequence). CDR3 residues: CASSSSGGPYEQYF. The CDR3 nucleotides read TGTGCCAGCAGCTCCAGCGGAGGGCCTTACGAGCAGTACTTC.

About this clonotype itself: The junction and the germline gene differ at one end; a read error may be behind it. CDR3: CAGSANGDSRRGIQYF. The DNA of the CDR3 is TGTGCCGGCAGCGCAAATGGGGACAGCAGGAGGGGCATTCAGTACTTC. The chain uses TRBV6-6 and TRBJ2-4, with D tentatively TRBD1 (7 bases). The CDR3 runs 16 residues. Germline lookup yields CDR1 MNHNY and CDR2 SVGAGI (reference sequence).

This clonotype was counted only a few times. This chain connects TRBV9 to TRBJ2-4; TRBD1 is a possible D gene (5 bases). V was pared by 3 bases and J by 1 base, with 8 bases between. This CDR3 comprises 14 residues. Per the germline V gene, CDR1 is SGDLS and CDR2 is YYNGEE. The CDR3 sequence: CASSGSGAKNIQYF. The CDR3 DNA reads TGTGCCAGCAGCGGCTCAGGGGCCAAAAACATTCAGTACTTC.

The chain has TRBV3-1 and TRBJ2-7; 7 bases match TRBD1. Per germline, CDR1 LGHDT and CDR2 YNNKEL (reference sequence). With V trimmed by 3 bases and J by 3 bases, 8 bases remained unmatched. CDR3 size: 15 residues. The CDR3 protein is CASSHSRTGDYEQYF. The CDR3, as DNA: TGTGCCAGCAGCCACAGTCGAACAGGGGACTACGAGCAGTACTTC.

The DNA of the CDR3 is TGTGCCAGCAGCGATGGGCTTACTCAAGACTATGGCTACACCTTC. Its protein product is CASSDGLTQDYGYTF. The chain is built from TRBV5-6 and TRBJ1-2; D is uncertain. Germline lookup yields CDR1 SGHDT and CDR2 YYEEEE. This CDR3 region has 15 residues. The V and J ends lost 4 bases and 3 bases respectively, with 16 bases between them.

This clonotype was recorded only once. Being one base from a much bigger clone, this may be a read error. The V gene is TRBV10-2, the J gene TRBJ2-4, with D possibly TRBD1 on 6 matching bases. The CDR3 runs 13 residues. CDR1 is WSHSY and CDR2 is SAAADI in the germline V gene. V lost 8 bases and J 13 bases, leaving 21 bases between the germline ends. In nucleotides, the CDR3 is TGCGCCAGCGGTACAGGGATTGGTGGGAAGCAGTACTTC. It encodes CASGTGIGGKQYF.

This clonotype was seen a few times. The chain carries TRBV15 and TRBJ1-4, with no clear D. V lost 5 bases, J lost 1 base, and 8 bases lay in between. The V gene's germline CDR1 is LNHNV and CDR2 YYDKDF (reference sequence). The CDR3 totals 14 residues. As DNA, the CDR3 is TGTGCCACCAGCGGCAGCCAAACTAATGAAAAACTGTTTTTT. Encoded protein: CATSGSQTNEKLFF. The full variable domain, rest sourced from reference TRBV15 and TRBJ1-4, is DAMVIQNPRYQVTQFGKPVTLSCSQTLNHNVMYWYQQKSSQAPKLLFHYYDKDFNNEADTPDNFQSRRPNTSFCFLDIRSPGLGDTAMYLCATSGSQTNEKLFFGSGTQLSVL.

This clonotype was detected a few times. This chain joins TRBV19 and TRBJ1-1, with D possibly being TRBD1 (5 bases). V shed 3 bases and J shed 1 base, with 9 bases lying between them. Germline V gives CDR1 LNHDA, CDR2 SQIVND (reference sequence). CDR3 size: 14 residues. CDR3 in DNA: TGTGCCAGTAGTATCAGGGCCCCGAACACTGAAGCTTTCTTT. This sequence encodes CASSIRAPNTEAFF.

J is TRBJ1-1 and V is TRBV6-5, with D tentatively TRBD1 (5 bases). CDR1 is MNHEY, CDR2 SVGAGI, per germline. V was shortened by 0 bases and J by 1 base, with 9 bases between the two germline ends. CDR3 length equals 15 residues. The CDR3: CASSYSSGGNTEAFF. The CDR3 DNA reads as TGTGCCAGCAGTTACTCGAGCGGGGGGAACACTGAAGCTTTCTTT.

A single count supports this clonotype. CDR3 sequence (DNA): TGCAGTGCCACCCTGGCAGGGACGTACGAGCAGTACTTC. Translation: CSATLAGTYEQYF. The rearrangement links TRBV20-1 to TRBJ2-7; D tentatively fits TRBD1 or TRBD2 (5 bases each). The V and J ends lost 6 bases and 4 bases respectively, with 16 bases between them. The CDR3 covers 13 residues. Germline CDR1 is DFQATT and CDR2 is SNEGSKA (reference sequence).